This T cell receptor beta chain was documented in a study of Graves' ophthalmopathy and Graves' hyperthyroidism. The CDR3 sequence is 13 residues long. V was cut by 5 bases and J by 1 base, with 8 bases left in between. Germline CDR1 ENHRY, CDR2 SYGVKD. Amplification targeted the TCR beta CDR3 regions, with RNA transcripts as the source material. RT-PCR with HTBI primers came first, then second-round multiplex PCR. TCRdb called the multiplex PCR reads again in MiXCR, with one record for every CDR3 protein. This table holds around 1.1 million distinct CDR3 sequences, 36% found once. This sequence joins TRBV10-3 and TRBJ1-1; D gene unclear. Material for sequencing was peripheral blood or thyroid tissue (not recorded which). This TCR derives from an adult man with Graves' hyperthyroidism. The chain's CDR3 is CAISLTANTEAFF. CDR3 coding DNA: TGTGCCATCAGTCTGACTGCGAACACTGAAGCTTTCTTT.